This passage covers 15 T cell receptor beta chains from one sample sequenced in a study of blood T cell repertoires in COVID-19. The data were produced by immunoSEQ multiplex PCR, yet TCRdb's version contains in-frame clones alone and is incomplete. The data show approximately 170,000 clones, with 80% to 85% seen just once and 8% held by the top ten. Sample: PBMCs or T cells enriched from blood (not recorded which). The receptors originated from a woman in her forties or fifties who had recovered from COVID-19.

The chain combines TRBV27 with TRBJ2-4, with D perhaps TRBD2 (6 bases). V lost 2 bases, J lost 2 bases, and 7 bases lay in between. CDR1 and CDR2 from the germline V gene are MNHEY and SMNVEV (reference sequence). The CDR3 consists of 14 residues. CDR3 in amino acids: CASSLGGSKNIQYF. The CDR3 coding sequence is TGTGCCAGCAGTTTAGGGGGGTCCAAAAACATTCAGTACTTC.

This sequence joins TRBV7-9 and TRBJ2-7, with D unclear. This CDR3 comprises 13 residues. CDR1 SEHNR and CDR2 FQNEAQ come from the germline V gene (reference sequence). With 7 bases removed from V and 1 base from J, the gap between germline ends came to 11 bases. CDR3 nucleotides: TGTGCCAGCACCTCCCCTAATTCCTACGAGCAGTACTTC. It specifies CASTSPNSYEQYF. The entire variable domain, with the rest obtained from reference TRBV7-9 and TRBJ2-7, is as follows: DTGVSQNPRHKITKRGQNVTFRCDPISEHNRLYWYRQTLGQGPEFLTYFQNEAQLEKSRLLSDRFSAERPKGSFSTLEIQRTEQGDSAMYLCASTSPNSYEQYFGPGTRLTVT.

This chain joins TRBV5-4 and TRBJ2-1; 12 nucleotides line up with TRBD2. Germline lookup yields CDR1 SGHNT and CDR2 YYREEE (reference sequence). The CDR3 contains 17 residues. V dropped 4 bases and J dropped 1; count of bases not matched to a gene: 6. CDR3: CASSPSGGAVSYNEQFF. The CDR3 DNA reads as TGTGCCAGCAGCCCTAGCGGGGGGGCCGTATCCTACAATGAGCAGTTCTTC.

The chain uses TRBV19 and TRBJ2-7; weak D call: TRBD2 (7 bases). Germline values: CDR1 LNHDA, CDR2 SQIVND (reference sequence). The CDR3 extends over 14 amino acids. V gave up 2 bases and J gave up 7 bases, with 15 bases separating them. DNA of the CDR3: TGTGCCAGTAGTATATCGGGGGGCTTTCGAGAGCAGTACTTC. Translated: CASSISGGFREQYF.

The chain uses TRBV4-3 and TRBJ2-1, with 10 bases that match TRBD1. The length of the CDR3 is 15 residues. CDR1 is LGHNA and CDR2 is YSLEER in the germline V gene. V shed 4 bases and J 8 bases; nucleotides not matched to a gene: 8. CDR3 sequence (DNA): TGCGCCAGCAGCCGCTTGGGACAGGGGTCGTATGAGCAGTTCTTC. Its protein is CASSRLGQGSYEQFF.

The V and J genes are TRBV20-1 and TRBJ2-7; 10 nucleotides match TRBD1. CDR1 and CDR2 (germline): DFQATT, SNEGSKA (reference sequence). The CDR3 consists of 15 residues. Losses at the gene ends were 3 bases for V and 2 bases for J; bases not matched to a gene: 7. The CDR3 protein is CSASRPGQGTYEQYF. The CDR3 nucleotides read TGCAGTGCTAGTAGACCGGGACAGGGGACCTACGAGCAGTACTTC.

This chain links TRBV18 with TRBJ2-2; TRBD1 matches at 7 bases. The CDR3 totals 16 residues. After removal of 6 bases from V and 3 bases from J, the junction contained 10 bases not matched to a gene. Germline CDR1 and CDR2: KGHSH and LQKENI. The CDR3 loop is CASSQRQGRDTGELFF. The CDR3 region has the DNA TGTGCCAGCTCCCAAAGACAGGGAAGGGACACCGGGGAGCTGTTTTTT.

The gene calls are TRBV18 and TRBJ1-1; TRBD1 is a possible D gene (6 bases). This CDR3 has 16 residues. V gave up 3 bases and J gave up 0 bases, with 14 bases separating them. Germline V gene data show CDR1 as KGHSH and CDR2 as LQKENI. The CDR3: CASSPIGQQMNTEAFF. CDR3 bases: TGTGCCAGCTCACCGATAGGACAGCAGATGAACACTGAAGCTTTCTTT.

This sequence joins TRBV7-2 and TRBJ1-1; 7 nucleotides line up with TRBD1. CDR3 length: 15 amino acids. Looked up from germline, CDR1 is SGHTA and CDR2 is FQGNSA. The V segment lost 5 bases and the J segment 3 bases; nucleotides outside the gene matches: 9. The CDR3 DNA sequence: TGTGCCAGCAGCCCCTCCGGGGGACAGTACACTGAAGCTTTCTTT. Amino acids: CASSPSGGQYTEAFF.

The chain employs TRBV15 and TRBJ2-2, with 12 positions matching TRBD2. V lost 1 base to trimming and J lost 7 bases; unmatched junction nucleotides: 1. From germline, CDR1 is LNHNV and CDR2 YYDKDF (reference sequence). The CDR3 spans 15 residues. The CDR3 region is CATSRGLAGVGELFF. In DNA form, the CDR3 reads TGTGCCACCAGCAGAGGACTAGCGGGAGTCGGGGAGCTGTTTTTT.

The rearrangement links TRBV28 to TRBJ2-7; TRBD2 aligns across 11 bases. Germline V gene sequence: CDR1 MDHEN, CDR2 SYDVKM. The CDR3 has 15 amino acids. V shed 9 bases and J 3 bases; nucleotides not matched to a gene: 10. CDR3: CASTRELAGVYEQYF. Written as DNA, the CDR3 is TGTGCCAGTACTAGGGAACTAGCGGGGGTCTACGAGCAGTACTTC.

This chain joins TRBV2 and TRBJ1-6; D gene unclear. Trimming removed 5 bases from V and 7 bases from J, with 12 bases in between. CDR3 length: 14 amino acids. Per the germline V gene, CDR1 is SNHLY and CDR2 is FYNNEI. The CDR3 region is CASSPLTGNSPLHF. The DNA for the CDR3 is TGTGCCAGCAGTCCGTTAACGGGGAATTCACCCCTCCACTTT.

The chain recombines TRBV7-9 with TRBJ2-2; 9 nucleotides align to TRBD1. Per germline, CDR1 SEHNR and CDR2 FQNEAQ (reference sequence). J gave up 0 bases and V 8 bases, and 7 bases lay outside the gene matches. There are 16 residues in the CDR3. Here the CDR3 reads CASPQGQGTNTGELFF. CDR3 nucleotides: TGTGCCAGCCCTCAAGGACAGGGGACGAACACCGGGGAGCTGTTTTTT.

The chain employs TRBV6-6 and TRBJ1-2, with D perhaps TRBD1 (5 bases). This CDR3 has 14 amino acids. V lost 5 bases to trimming and J lost 4 bases, with 14 bases between them. The germline gives CDR1 MNHNY, CDR2 SVGAGI (reference sequence). The CDR3 loop reads CASSNLQVSYGYTF. The CDR3 nucleotides read TGTGCCAGCAGTAACCTACAGGTTTCCTATGGCTACACCTTC.

The chain has TRBV7-9 and TRBJ2-2, with D possibly TRBD2 on 7 matching bases. Trimming took off 4 bases at V and 5 bases at J, with 11 bases between the two ends. In germline, CDR1 is SEHNR, CDR2 FQNEAQ (reference sequence). The CDR3 runs to 14 residues. CDR3 region: CASSSEGGTGELFF. The CDR3 DNA follows: TGTGCCAGCAGCTCAGAGGGGGGGACCGGGGAGCTGTTTTTT.